Listed below are T cell receptor beta chains from one sample, sequenced in a study of human T cells and chemical hapten exposure. MiXCR, run by TCRdb on the RACE reads, gives a single entry per CDR3 protein. Among just under 350,000 distinct CDR3 sequences listed, around 7% were seen once. Here the sequenced sample was whole blood, taken in connection with sensitization to the hapten diphenylcyclopropenone (DPC). Every receptor here comes from a woman aged 18-30 years with alopecia areata. Some clones in this sample may be carry-over from other donors' samples. Both conserved end residues are part of each CDR3. The order of the fields is CDR3 DNA, CDR3 protein, J gene, V gene, D gene, clone size. The D gene is left open where the match is weak. Size values are once, few and many counts, or a class for expanded clones, and some rows have none.

CDR3 DNA: TGTGCCAGCTCACCACTCGGCAGAACTAGCACAGATACGCAGTATTTT
CDR3 protein: CASSPLGRTSTDTQYF
J gene: TRBJ2-3
V gene: TRBV18
D gene: NA
clone size: many

CDR3 DNA: TGTGCCAGCGAGGACGGCACAGATACGCAGTATTTT
CDR3 protein: CASEDGTDTQYF
J gene: TRBJ2-3
V gene: TRBV7-9
D gene: NA
clone size: many

CDR3 DNA: TGTGCCAGCAGCCCAGTGTCAAATGAGCAGTTCTTC
CDR3 protein: CASSPVSNEQFF
J gene: TRBJ2-1
V gene: TRBV3-1
D gene: NA
clone size: NA

CDR3 DNA: TGTGCCAGAACAGCCTATAAGACAGGGACGAACCCACCCCTCCACTTT
CDR3 protein: CARTAYKTGTNPPLHF
J gene: TRBJ1-6
V gene: TRBV27
D gene: TRBD1
clone size: few

CDR3 DNA: TGTGCCAGCAGTGAATTAGCAGGGGTTGAAAAACTGTTTTTT
CDR3 protein: CASSELAGVEKLFF
J gene: TRBJ1-4
V gene: TRBV12-3/TRBV12-4
D gene: NA
clone size: NA

CDR3 DNA: TGTGCCAGCACCCCGGGACAGGGGAACTACAATGAGCAGTTCTTC
CDR3 protein: CASTPGQGNYNEQFF
J gene: TRBJ2-1
V gene: TRBV27
D gene: TRBD1
clone size: NA

CDR3 DNA: TGTGCCAGCAGCGGGGGGCAGGGGGTCTCCTACGAGCAGTACTTC
CDR3 protein: CASSGGQGVSYEQYF
J gene: TRBJ2-7
V gene: TRBV28
D gene: NA
clone size: few

CDR3 DNA: TGTGCCAGCAGTTACTCGATCACGGCGGGGACGGATACGCAGTATTTT
CDR3 protein: CASSYSITAGTDTQYF
J gene: TRBJ2-3
V gene: TRBV6-5
D gene: NA
clone size: few

CDR3 DNA: TGTGCCAGCAGCTTAGGTAGTAGCGGGACCGGTACGCAGTATTTT
CDR3 protein: CASSLGSSGTGTQYF
J gene: TRBJ2-3
V gene: TRBV7-2
D gene: TRBD2
clone size: few

CDR3 DNA: TGTGCCAGCAGTTACTCTGGAGATCAGCCCCAGCATTTT
CDR3 protein: CASSYSGDQPQHF
J gene: TRBJ1-5
V gene: TRBV6-5
D gene: NA
clone size: NA

CDR3 DNA: TGTGCCAGCAGTTTGGACAGGGGGTATTCACCCCTCCACTTT
CDR3 protein: CASSLDRGYSPLHF
J gene: TRBJ1-6
V gene: TRBV27
D gene: TRBD1
clone size: many

CDR3 DNA: TGTGCCAGCAGCATACAGTCTATGAGCACAGATACGCAGTATTTT
CDR3 protein: CASSIQSMSTDTQYF
J gene: TRBJ2-3
V gene: TRBV7-2
D gene: NA
clone size: NA

CDR3 DNA: TGTGCCAGCAGCTGGAGGGATGGGAGCAATCAGCCCCAGCATTTT
CDR3 protein: CASSWRDGSNQPQHF
J gene: TRBJ1-5
V gene: TRBV7-8
D gene: NA
clone size: NA

CDR3 DNA: TGTGCCAGCAGTTCGACAGTCTCTGGGGCCAACGTCCTGACTTTC
CDR3 protein: CASSSTVSGANVLTF
J gene: TRBJ2-6
V gene: TRBV12-3/TRBV12-4
D gene: NA
clone size: NA

CDR3 DNA: TGCGCCAGCAGCCAAGGGCTAAGTGGGACCGGGGAGCTGTTTTTT
CDR3 protein: CASSQGLSGTGELFF
J gene: TRBJ2-2
V gene: TRBV4-1
D gene: NA
clone size: NA

CDR3 DNA: TGCGCCAGCAGCCATCTTGGAGCGAACACTGAAGCTTTCTTT
CDR3 protein: CASSHLGANTEAFF
J gene: TRBJ1-1
V gene: TRBV4-1
D gene: NA
clone size: NA

CDR3 DNA: TGCAGTGCAGCGGGGATAAAGCAAGCTTTCTTT
CDR3 protein: CSAAGIKQAFF
J gene: TRBJ1-1
V gene: TRBV20-1
D gene: NA
clone size: NA